Listed here are 27 T cell receptor beta chains from one sample, sequenced in a study of siplizumab effects on memory and regulatory T cells. Data came from immunoSEQ multiplex PCR; TCRdb stores just in-frame clones and leaves some out. The sample lists more than 90,000 clones, about nine tenths occurring once. Sequenced sample: non-Treg CD4+ T cells sorted from blood. The receptors stem from a human donor in good health.

The DNA for the CDR3 is TGTGCCATCACCGGAGGGGCAACTGAAGCTTTCTTT. Protein: CAITGGATEAFF. V usage is TRBV10-3 and J usage is TRBJ1-1, with a weak D call TRBD1 (5 bases). The CDR3 length is 12 residues. Germline CDR1 is ENHRY and CDR2 is SYGVKD. Deletions cut 7 bases from V and 5 bases from J, with 11 bases between.

For the CDR3, the DNA is TGTGCCACCAGCAGAGATTTGGGTTCCTACGAGCAGTACTTC. It is translated as CATSRDLGSYEQYF. J is TRBJ2-7 and V is TRBV15; D is unclear. Germline V CDR1 and CDR2: LNHNV, YYDKDF (reference sequence). V lost 0 bases, J lost 1 base, and 7 bases lay in between. This CDR3 spans 14 amino acids.

The chain combines TRBV4-2 with TRBJ2-7, with TRBD2 as a possible D gene (6 bases). CDR1 and CDR2 from the germline V gene are LGHNA and YNFKEQ. Trimming took 5 bases from V and 1 from J, leaving 12 bases between them. There are 14 residues in the CDR3. CDR3 coding DNA: TGTGCCAGCAGCACCCGGGACTCTTCCTACGAGCAGTACTTC. This sequence encodes CASSTRDSSYEQYF.

The chain combines TRBV5-1 with TRBJ2-1; TRBD2 matches 7 bases. Trimming removed 2 bases from V and 10 bases from J; junction bases left unmatched: 6. The CDR3 loop spans 13 amino acids. Germline CDR1 reads SGHRS; CDR2 reads YFSETQ. This chain's CDR3 is CASSLTTSREQFF. The CDR3 DNA reads TGCGCCAGCAGCTTAACGACTAGCCGGGAGCAGTTCTTC.

The chain uses TRBV7-2 and TRBJ2-1; D unclear. Germline CDR1 reads SGHTA; CDR2 reads FQGNSA. The CDR3 length is 14 residues. Trimming took off 6 bases at V and 2 bases at J, with 11 bases between the two ends. The CDR3 nucleotides read TGTGCCAGCAGTTCCAGGCTTCCCTACAATGAGCAGTTCTTC. Translated: CASSSRLPYNEQFF.

This chain connects TRBV7-9 to TRBJ1-2; weak D call: TRBD1 (5 bases). Trimming cost V 8 bases and J 4 bases, with 14 bases left between them. This CDR3 has 13 amino acids. Germline values: CDR1 SEHNR, CDR2 FQNEAQ (reference sequence). The CDR3, as DNA: TGTGCCAGCTCCCTGCAGGGAATCTATGGCTACACCTTC. This codes for CASSLQGIYGYTF.

The CDR3 nucleotides are TGTGCCAGCAGTGAGGGACTAGCGCCCGCCTACGAGCAGTACTTC. It codes for CASSEGLAPAYEQYF. This sequence joins TRBV25-1 and TRBJ2-7; 10 bases are shared with TRBD2. CDR1 is MGHDK, CDR2 SYGVNS, per germline. This CDR3 contains 15 residues. Losses at the gene ends were 3 bases for V and 2 bases for J; bases not matched to a gene: 4.

CDR3 in amino acids: CAWTGNPNTEAFF. The DNA for the CDR3 is TGTGCCTGGACGGGGAACCCCAACACTGAAGCTTTCTTT. This chain joins TRBV30 and TRBJ1-1; D unresolved. The germline V gene encodes CDR1 GTSNPN and CDR2 SVGIG (reference sequence). The CDR3 length is 13 residues. V was trimmed by 4 bases and J by 2 bases, leaving 11 bases between them.

Regarding this clone: The same CDR3 is also encoded by other DNA sequences in this sample. This sequence joins TRBV5-1 and TRBJ2-7; D uncertain. Germline CDR1 SGHRS, CDR2 YFSETQ. V lost 2 bases to trimming and J lost 4 bases, with 7 bases between them. CDR3 length: 12 residues. CDR3 sequence (DNA): TGCGCCAGCAGCTTCGACGGGTACGAGCAGTACTTC. This encodes CASSFDGYEQYF.

CDR3 amino acids: CASHGAELARGAEQYF. The CDR3 coding sequence is TGCGCCAGTCACGGGGCCGAACTAGCCCGAGGGGCCGAGCAGTACTTC. The chain combines TRBV10-2 with TRBJ2-7, with a weak D call TRBD2 (6 bases). Germline lookup yields CDR1 WSHSY and CDR2 SAAADI. V was pared by 9 bases and J by 6 bases, with 27 bases between. The CDR3 has 16 residues.

J is TRBJ2-1 and V is TRBV27; D is possibly TRBD1 or TRBD2 (6 bases each). CDR3 length: 14 amino acids. From germline, CDR1 is MNHEY and CDR2 SMNVEV (reference sequence). V was clipped by 6 bases and J by 2 bases, with 11 bases between them. CDR3 residues: CASRVGGPYNEQFF. CDR3 bases: TGTGCCAGCAGAGTGGGGGGCCCCTACAATGAGCAGTTCTTC.

The chain couples TRBV18 to TRBJ2-7; 8 positions agree with TRBD1. Germline loops: CDR1 KGHSH, CDR2 LQKENI. The J segment lost 1 base and the V segment lost 6 bases, leaving 11 bases of the junction unmatched. The CDR3 spans 16 residues. The CDR3 protein is CASSPSGGRGSYEQYF. In nucleotides, the CDR3 is TGTGCCAGCTCCCCCTCAGGGGGCAGAGGGTCCTACGAGCAGTACTTC.

This chain connects TRBV4-1 to TRBJ1-5; no firm D call. Germline V gene data show CDR1 as MGHRA and CDR2 as YSYEKL. The CDR3 runs to 13 residues. Between the trimmed V and J ends, which lost 5 bases and 4 bases, there was a span of 9 bases. The CDR3 loop reads CASSFERNQPQHF. In DNA, the CDR3 is TGCGCCAGCAGCTTTGAGAGGAATCAGCCCCAGCATTTT.

This chain links TRBV19 with TRBJ2-3; TRBD1 is a possible D gene (5 bases). CDR3 size: 13 residues. From germline, CDR1 is LNHDA and CDR2 SQIVND (reference sequence). V dropped 6 bases and J dropped 4 bases, with 11 bases sitting between them. CDR3 residues: CASSNDSPDTQYF. In DNA, the CDR3 is TGTGCCAGTAGCAATGACAGTCCAGATACGCAGTATTTT.

This chain connects TRBV4-2 to TRBJ1-4; 12 bases map to TRBD1. The CDR3 is made up of 17 amino acids. V shed 2 bases and J 7 bases; nucleotides not matched to a gene: 8. CDR1 is LGHNA, CDR2 YNFKEQ, per germline. The CDR3 region is CASSQSQGTGGFEKLFF. The DNA for the CDR3 is TGTGCCAGCAGCCAATCACAAGGGACAGGGGGCTTTGAAAAACTGTTTTTT.

The CDR3 DNA reads as TGTGCCAGCAGCCTCGGGGGTTCCAGAGAGACCCAGTACTTC. Translated, it gives CASSLGGSRETQYF. This chain connects TRBV9 to TRBJ2-5, with TRBD2 as a possible D gene (6 bases). The germline V gene has CDR1 SGDLS and CDR2 YYNGEE. The CDR3 runs to 14 residues. V shed 4 bases and J shed 4 bases, with 14 bases lying between them.

The chain combines TRBV2 with TRBJ1-1; D is unclear. The CDR3 totals 13 residues. The V and J ends lost 6 bases and 3 bases respectively, with 11 bases between them. Germline CDR1 reads SNHLY; CDR2 reads FYNNEI. This chain's CDR3 is CASSPGTYTEAFF. The CDR3 DNA reads TGTGCCAGCAGCCCTGGCACATACACTGAAGCTTTCTTT.

This chain links TRBV5-5 with TRBJ1-2; D possibly corresponds to TRBD1 (5 bases). Germline CDR1 is SGHKS and CDR2 is YYEKEE (reference sequence). This CDR3 is 13 amino acids long. Deletions cut 1 base from V and 13 bases from J, with 17 bases between. The CDR3 DNA follows: TGTGCCAGCAGCTTGATCGGGGCTCTCCCGCCCACCTTC. As protein: CASSLIGALPPTF.

V gene TRBV27 combines with J gene TRBJ1-2; 7 bases agree with TRBD1. Looked up from germline, CDR1 is MNHEY and CDR2 is SMNVEV (reference sequence). The CDR3 totals 13 residues. Trimming at V came to 6 bases and at J to 4 bases, leaving 5 bases not matched to a gene. CDR3 sequence reads: CASREGQFYGYTF. As DNA, the CDR3 is TGTGCCAGCAGGGAGGGACAGTTCTATGGCTACACCTTC.

The chain has TRBV7-9 and TRBJ1-1; D gene unclear. Trimming took off 1 base at V and 4 bases at J, with 7 bases between the two ends. The CDR3 spans 13 residues. The germline gives CDR1 SEHNR, CDR2 FQNEAQ (reference sequence). The chain's CDR3 is CASSLGQATEAFF. As DNA, the CDR3 is TGTGCCAGCAGCTTAGGGCAGGCCACTGAAGCTTTCTTT.

This chain joins TRBV6-6 and TRBJ1-1, with 7 bases matching TRBD1. The CDR3 contains 14 residues. The V gene end was trimmed by 6 bases and the J gene end by 3 bases; junction bases not matched to a gene: 7. Germline V lookup: CDR1 MNHNY, CDR2 SVGAGI (reference sequence). The CDR3 here is CASSKTGFDTEAFF. In nucleotides, the CDR3 is TGTGCCAGCAGCAAGACAGGGTTCGACACTGAAGCTTTCTTT.

This sequence joins TRBV5-1 and TRBJ2-7, with D possibly being TRBD1 (5 bases). Germline CDR1 SGHRS, CDR2 YFSETQ. The CDR3 runs to 15 residues. Trimming left V 0 bases short and J 2 bases short, with 12 bases between. CDR3 protein: CASSLVPGSTYEQYF. The CDR3 DNA follows: TGCGCCAGCAGCTTGGTGCCAGGGTCGACCTACGAGCAGTACTTC.

This chain connects TRBV6-1 to TRBJ2-2; D gene uncertain. CDR3 length: 15 residues. Per the germline V gene, CDR1 is MNHNS and CDR2 is SASEGT. V lost 7 bases, J lost 3 bases, and 15 bases lay in between. This chain's CDR3 is CASNLGSLDTGELFF. The CDR3 nucleotides are TGTGCCAGCAATCTGGGGTCTCTCGACACCGGGGAGCTGTTTTTT.

The chain uses TRBV28 and TRBJ1-5; tentative D call: TRBD1 (6 bases). The CDR3 length is 15 residues. Trimming removed 2 bases from V and 2 bases from J, with 10 bases in between. Germline loops: CDR1 MDHEN, CDR2 SYDVKM. Here the CDR3 reads CASSLGGAGNQPQHF. The CDR3 DNA sequence: TGTGCCAGCAGTTTAGGGGGGGCGGGCAATCAGCCCCAGCATTTT.

The chain uses TRBV6-1 and TRBJ2-7, with D possibly matching TRBD1 (5 bases). The CDR3 is 15 residues long. V shed 6 bases and J shed 2 bases, with 17 bases lying between them. CDR1 is MNHNS, CDR2 SASEGT, per germline. The CDR3 DNA sequence: TGTGCCAGCAGCGTATCAGGGCGACCAGCCTACGAGCAGTACTTC. Translating gives CASSVSGRPAYEQYF.

This clone was seen more than once but under ten times. The same CDR3 is also encoded by other DNA sequences in this sample. The chain uses TRBV4-1 and TRBJ1-1; D ambiguous. The CDR3 loop spans 16 amino acids. Germline V gene lookup returns CDR1 MGHRA and CDR2 YSYEKL. Deletions cut 1 base from V and 4 bases from J, with 16 bases between. CDR3 in DNA: TGCGCCAGCAGCCAAGGGACCGGCGGTGGAGGCACTGAAGCTTTCTTT. Translated: CASSQGTGGGGTEAFF.

The chain joins TRBV5-1 to TRBJ2-1, with TRBD1 matching 9 bases. Germline V lookup: CDR1 SGHRS, CDR2 YFSETQ. J lost 2 bases, V lost 5 bases, and 5 bases had no gene match. CDR3 length: 15 amino acids. CDR3 in DNA: TGCGCCAGCAGGCTCGGGACAGGGACCTACAATGAGCAGTTCTTC. Encoded protein: CASRLGTGTYNEQFF.